This T cell receptor beta chain originates from a study of long-term antiretroviral therapy in people with HIV (dated by TCRdb to 2022 to 2024). About the study as a whole: The earliest samples were collected about a decade before the 2015 WHO recommendation for immediate ART, when ART was typically delayed until CD4 counts fell. A retrospective serial study tested whether changes in peripheral blood TRB repertoire composition and diversity were associated with ART initiation and durable HIV suppression. No cross-contamination during QIAcube processing turned up in test extractions that ran a monoclonal T-cell line alongside around 34 polyclonal samples. Of the 30 participants with HIV, ten to eleven were female. A total of fewer than 250 cryopreserved PBMC samples came from a few dozen adults with confirmed HIV infection and were collected serially over a mean of about 6 years (range 1-12). Results and caveats for the whole study, not just this receptor: The samples span the years 2004 to 2017, and the ART regimens used may be less effective than current regimens. Starting ART was linked to a significant rise in TRB diversity, yet even after long-term ART the diversity remained significantly lower than in transplant donor controls. No data were available on ART adherence, viral resistance or therapy changes, limiting inferences about post-ART repertoire changes. Expanded TRB clones identified before ART initiation dominated the repertoire across all time points, though the dominance fluctuated and decreased in many PLHIV after ART. Because pre-ART samples had limited cell numbers, unsorted PBMC were profiled rather than sorted CD4+ and CD8+ T cells. Because PBMC availability was limited, only the TCR beta chain was sequenced, with no alpha chain pairing. HIV repertoires had narrower CDR3 length ranges than controls, and the network structure suggested an antigen-experienced repertoire that shifted only slightly toward naive after ART.

A few counts support this clone. Which antigen it targets is not known. No base-level quality is on record; no much larger clone is a single base apart. The CDR3 covers 12 residues, taking in both the cysteine and the phenylalanine. Kept here is only the CDR3 DNA, which spans 36 bases and is read in frame from base 1. V loses 2 bases, J loses 6 bases, and the germline ends lie 7 bases apart. Reading the germline V gene gives CDR1 KGHSH and CDR2 LQKENI. Sequencing of the TRB variable region was done with the immunoSEQ hsTCRB v3.0 assay at survey level resolution. TRB sequencing targeted a depth of 40,000-50,000 T-cell genomes per sample. An Illumina MiSeq with a v3 150-cycle kit was used to sequence the pooled TRB libraries. In the paper's pipeline: Repertoire analysis was run in R within a reproducible Nextflow workflow that covered QC, data transformation and analysis. LymphoSeq2, an R package for AIRR-Seq data exploration, was used to implement custom analyses. A handful of samples that yielded fewer than 5000 total TRB sequences were excluded, so that fewer than 200 HIV repertoires were analyzed. Among the roughly 180 retained HIV repertoires, 59 were collected before ART initiation and 129 after ART initiation. Each repertoire was downsampled to 5000 TRB nucleotide sequences, and summary statistics were averaged across 100 downsampling iterations. The analysis kept only TRB sequences whose CDR3 regions were at least seven amino acids long. Two measures captured diversity: a Shannon entropy-derived clonality score and the Gini coefficient. In repertoire networks, the top 5000 CDR3 amino acid sequences were linked whenever an edit distance of one separated two sequences. GLIPH2 predicted antigen specificity groups and MHC restriction for TRB CDR3 amino acid sequences. CDR3 amino acid sequences were matched against VDJdb and McPAS-TCR to flag known CMV, EBV, HIV or tissue antigen associations. Pre-ART, post-ART and control groups were compared with Wilcoxon signed-rank tests and Holm-Bonferroni correction. TCRdb holds this immuneACCESS table with in-frame rearrangements only. Some clones are missing; in checked studies, unresolved V genes explain under half, and the rest has no known cause. The V and J calls and clone size were taken over from that table, and D and trimming were inferred from the DNA. A total of fewer than 20,000 clones appear in this sample, around 83% of them only once. The ten largest account for about 5% of the sample.

Participants were included only if at least one PBMC sample before ART initiation and at least two post-ART samples were available. All participants with HIV were treated in the United States of America. Before DNA extraction, cryopreserved samples of 1-10 million PBMC were thawed and washed. At the time of the earliest PBMC sample, participants with HIV were aged between about 23 and 54 years. PBMC samples from each participant spanned 1-4 timepoints before ART initiation and 2-8 timepoints after ART initiation, with a median of 7 samples. Serial HIV viral load, CD4+ T-cell count, ART history and demographic data were obtained for every participant. A Qiagen kit on a QIAcube was used to extract genomic DNA from unsorted PBMC, with samples processed in batches of 12.

In this chain, TRBV18 is recombined with TRBJ1-1; no D gene can be assigned with confidence. This clonotype was sampled from a woman between 35 and 50 years old with HIV. This material consisted of unsorted PBMCs, taken 0.5 years after starting antiretroviral therapy. The CDR3 reads as follows: CASSPYSPEAFF. The sequence in DNA is TGTGCCAGCTCACCATATTCCCCTGAAGCTTTCTTT.